This paragraph reports one T cell receptor (beta chain). Its antigen is unknown. This specimen belongs to a study of OX40 agonist ivuxolimab in advanced cancers. Across the whole study: The drug used for patients, ivuxolimab, was an agonistic anti-OX40 (CD134) antibody. Patients received ivuxolimab, an intravenous treatment, every 2 weeks at 0.01 to 10 mg/kg. Findings and limits, study-wide: The CD4+ and CD8+ T cells in the blood had expanded clonally by week 6 at 0.1 to 3.0 mg/kg. CD8+ T cells showed, on average, more clonal expansion than CD4+ cells.

Germline CDR1 SGHTA, CDR2 FQGTGA. V lost 1 base and J lost 4, with 11 bases in between. The CDR3 extends over 15 amino acids. The repertoire was sequenced with immunoSEQ multiplex PCR; TCRdb's copy has only in-frame clones and lacks some. Of more than 80,000 clones listed, less than 95% were seen once; the top ten hold more than 7%. Sequences were derived from CD4+ or CD8+ T cells sorted from blood, sampled in a trial of the OX40 agonist ivuxolimab. This receptor was identified in an adult with an advanced solid tumor such as melanoma, head and neck, liver or kidney cancer. The chain joins TRBV7-3 to TRBJ2-1; either TRBD1 or TRBD2 may supply D (6 bases each). The CDR3 DNA sequence: TGTGCCAGCAGCTTAATTGGAGGGGGGTACAATGAGCAGTTCTTC. Amino acid sequence: CASSLIGGGYNEQFF.